The present T cell receptor (beta chain) was sequenced within a study of cytotoxic CD8 clonotypes in ibrutinib-treated CLL. Across the whole study: Within the patient group, 11 were relapsed/refractory and fewer than 16 treatment-naive, and around 17 were IGHV unmutated.

General study points: A difference in sampling times existed between sustained-remission and progressing patients.

Germline CDR1 and CDR2: LNHDA and SQIVND (reference sequence). CDR3 size: 13 residues. V gave up 9 bases and J gave up 6 bases, with 16 bases separating them. The method was immunoSEQ multiplex PCR; TCRdb's version includes in-frame clones alone and lacks a portion of them. The sample contains under 300,000 clones, approximately 79% of which appear only once. This clone appeared a few times. Its specificity is unknown. This sequence was found in a human donor with chronic lymphocytic leukemia. Sequenced here: PBMCs, sampled at disease progression, from a patient treated with ibrutinib. V usage is TRBV19 and J usage is TRBJ2-3; tentatively, D is TRBD1 (8 bases). CDR3 DNA: TGTGCCAGCAACAGGGGGGGCCGGGATACGCAGTATTTT. This codes for CASNRGGRDTQYF.